This TCR beta chain was documented in a study of blood T cells in healthy people across ages. This CDR3 contains 16 residues. Alongside a J-beta primer mix, a sample-barcoded 5' primer served in a second PCR lasting about 7 to 12 cycles. One entry per CDR3 protein results from TCRdb running MiXCR on the 5' RACE reads. This sample has more than 900,000 distinct CDR3 sequences, with about 25% found just once. This clonotype was seen a handful of times. These data were also reused for a study on T cells of mothers and their children.

This TCR was recovered from a girl aged 2 to 10 in good health. The specimen was blood. The chain links TRBV21-1 to TRBJ2-6; the table names TRBD1, a call not compared with the DNA. TRBV21-1 is a pseudogene. Written as DNA, the CDR3 is TGTGCCAGCAGCGGAGGAGGGGGCCGGTGGGCCAACGTCCTGACTTTC. This codes for CASSGGGGRWANVLTF.